Listed here are 7 T cell receptor beta chains from one sample, sequenced in a study of blood T cells in healthy people across ages. Then a second PCR, running about 6 to 12 cycles, was carried out with a sample-barcoded 5' primer and a J-beta primer mix. TCRdb used MiXCR to reprocess the 5' RACE reads, holding one entry per CDR3 protein. Of about 1.1 million distinct CDR3 sequences detected, roughly two fifths appear once; the ten largest clones hold around 13%. The sequenced sample consisted of blood. The receptors here all came from a man aged 18 to 30 in good health.

This clonotype has a handful of counts. The CDR3 DNA reads TGTGCCATCAGTGAGGACTTCGCCTCCTACAATGAGCAGTTCTTC. Protein product: CAISEDFASYNEQFF. V usage is TRBV10-3 and J usage is TRBJ2-1; no reliable D call. V lost 2 bases and J 0 bases, leaving 8 bases between the germline ends. This CDR3 comprises 15 residues. Germline V gene sequence: CDR1 ENHRY, CDR2 SYGVKD.

This clonotype appeared a few times. CDR3 sequence: CASSQAGGFGNEQFF. The CDR3 DNA sequence: TGTGCCAGCAGCCAAGCAGGAGGGTTCGGGAATGAGCAGTTCTTC. This chain uses TRBV14 with TRBJ2-1; TRBD2 is a possible D gene (6 bases). The germline V and J ends were trimmed by 1 base and 7 bases, with 14 bases remaining between them. The CDR3 loop spans 15 amino acids. Germline V CDR1 and CDR2: SGHDN, FVKESK.

The chain uses TRBV12-3 or TRBV12-4 and TRBJ2-7; maybe TRBD2 (7 bases). This CDR3 is built from 13 residues. The V end lost 5 bases, the J end lost 9 bases, and 17 bases lay between the germline ends. CDR3 DNA: TGTGCCAGCAGTGCAAGGGGGGGCGGTGGGCAGTACTTC. Amino acids: CASSARGGGGQYF.

The chain couples TRBV7-2 to TRBJ1-1; a weak D match, TRBD1 (5 bases). V was shortened by 8 bases and J by 3 bases, with 13 bases between the two germline ends. The length of the CDR3 is 13 residues. Per the germline V gene, CDR1 is SGHTA and CDR2 is FQGNSA. In DNA form, the CDR3 reads TGTGCCAGCGGCAGGGACCAGGACACTGAAGCTTTCTTT. Its translation: CASGRDQDTEAFF.

DNA for the CDR3: TGTGCCATCAGTGTAGGGGGACAGAACTATGGCTACACCTTC. Translation: CAISVGGQNYGYTF. The rearrangement joins TRBV10-3 to TRBJ1-2; 7 bases agree with TRBD1. The CDR3 is 14 residues long. Germline CDR1 and CDR2: ENHRY and SYGVKD. Unmatched junction bases numbered 4, after V lost 4 bases and J lost 2 bases.

This clonotype was picked up a small number of times. This chain joins TRBV6-2 or TRBV6-3 and TRBJ1-1, with D maybe TRBD1 (5 bases). The CDR3 is 13 amino acids. V lost 3 bases and J 4 bases, leaving 9 bases between the germline ends. Germline CDR1 reads MNHEY; CDR2 reads SVGEGT. The CDR3 loop reads CASSYGTFTEAFF. The CDR3 DNA follows: TGTGCCAGCAGTTATGGGACCTTCACTGAAGCTTTCTTT.

This chain connects TRBV4-1 to TRBJ2-3; the match to TRBD2 covers 11 bases. Germline V gene sequence: CDR1 MGHRA, CDR2 YSYEKL. The CDR3 is 15 residues long. V dropped 4 bases and J dropped 4; count of bases not matched to a gene: 4. CDR3 region: CASSLLAGDPDTQYF. In DNA form, the CDR3 reads TGCGCCAGCAGCCTACTAGCGGGAGATCCAGATACGCAGTATTTT.